What follows is one T cell receptor beta chain and its context. This clone was recorded a few times. No antigen is known for it. Qualities for individual bases were not recorded, and no much larger clone is one base off. The entry originates in a study of cytotoxic CD8 clonotypes in ibrutinib-treated CLL (dated by TCRdb to the early 2020s). As for the study more broadly: The cohort had eleven to twelve relapsed/refractory and approximately 15 treatment-naive patients; 17 to 18 were IGHV unmutated. Responses were partial in 25 or so patients and complete in 2; after median roughly 69 months follow-up, about 14 stayed in remission and 12 progressed. Longitudinal samples were obtainable from about 30% of the roughly 86 participants in the trial. Samples averaged about 260,000 productive templates and approximately 100,000 productive rearrangements. Cryopreserved peripheral blood mononuclear cells were obtained prior to treatment, at the time of response, and at either disease progression or sustained remission. Samples at response were collected after a median of about 11 months of treatment, with a range of about 6 to 36 months. All remission and progressive disease samples were collected while patients were still receiving ibrutinib.

The CDR3 has 17 amino acids, counting the end cysteine and phenylalanine. Of all the DNA, just the CDR3 is kept, 51 bases in frame from base 1. Cut back by 5 bases and 3 bases, the V and J ends lie 20 bases apart. CDR1 and CDR2 are read off the germline V gene (reference sequence) as MNHEY and SMNVEV. On a MiSeq, deep resolution sequencing aimed for a depth between 1 in 1 million and 1 in 200,000 T cells, with each clonotype covered approximately 9.2x on average. The immunoSEQ hsTCRB Kit was used to generate the TCR beta libraries. As for the authors' bioinformatics: Data were analyzed with ImmunoSEQ Data Assistant and ImmunoSEQ Analyzer, with V, D and J genes assigned per IMGT definitions. Clonality, with values ranging from 0 to 1, was calculated as one minus the normalized Shannon entropy of productive rearrangement frequencies. Only overrepresented clonotypes making up at least 0.05% of each patient's repertoire were included in the public clonotype analysis. Some 13 repertoires from age-matched healthy donors, obtained from immuneACCESS, served as clonality controls. The clones in this table, taken by TCRdb from immuneACCESS, are in-frame only. Not every clone is retained; where verified, under half of the shortfall comes from an unresolved V gene, and the cause of the rest is unknown. V and J calls and clone size follow that table, whereas D and trimming were derived from the DNA. For this sample the table gives 49,000 or so clones, of which 53% were detected only once. The ten most abundant clones make up over 25% of the sample.

Overall results and qualifications from the work: Sustained-remission and progressing patients did not have matched sampling times, and lymph node repertoires were not examined. Public clonotypes were rare and either shrank or stayed stable during treatment, and the rise in clonality at ibrutinib response reflected expansion of private clonotypes. An increase in clonality was observed at ibrutinib response, with clonality remaining stable during sustained remission and falling back toward baseline at progression. Baseline clonality was found to be higher than that of age-matched healthy donors and was strongly correlated with circulating CD8+ T-cell counts.

Per the publication, the time point label means: about 11 months on ibrutinib. Approximately 2 micrograms of genomic DNA were extracted from cryopreserved PBMCs for TCR beta library preparation. High-throughput TCR beta sequencing was performed on longitudinal blood samples from CLL patients receiving ibrutinib monotherapy. The patients took part in an open-label, single-center phase 2 trial of ibrutinib monotherapy. In this chain, TRBV27 is recombined with TRBJ2-1, with the D gene not clear enough to name. Material: PBMCs, obtained after 12 months of ibrutinib treatment. The sequence was collected from a human donor with chronic lymphocytic leukemia. In nucleotide form, the sequence is TGTGCCAGCAGTCCAAAAAGGGAAATCATGTTCTACAATGAGCAGTTCTTC. This yields the protein CASSPKREIMFYNEQFF.